This T cell receptor beta chain was identified during a study of shared clonotypes between healthy human individuals. Study-wide points: Naive subsets tended to show greater estimated richness than memory subsets.

Note on this clone: As yet, its antigen is unknown.

CD4+ cells were split into CD45RA+ naive and CD45RA-negative memory subsets. Assay: immunoSEQ multiplex PCR; the TCRdb copy retains only in-frame clones and omits some. The sample carries 550,000 to 700,000 clones, roughly 73% recorded once. The length of the CDR3 is 15 residues. Trimming took 3 bases from V and 2 from J, leaving 10 bases between them. Germline CDR1 LNHDA, CDR2 SQIVND (reference sequence). The sequence came from a woman aged 25 to 39 in good health. This sequence joins TRBV19 and TRBJ2-2; D is unclear. Material: memory CD4+ T cells sorted from blood. Noted subset: CD45RA-negative fraction. DNA for the CDR3: TGTGCCAGTAGTATCGTGATAGGAAACACCGGGGAGCTGTTTTTT. Its protein is CASSIVIGNTGELFF.